Included here is one T cell receptor beta chain sequence, with context. Its matching antigen is unknown. J was trimmed by 8 bases and V by 1 base; bases with no gene match: 4. This CDR3 contains 13 residues. CDR1 SGHTA and CDR2 FQGTGA come from the germline V gene. This entry is derived from a study of T-cell memory formation after mild COVID-19. Looking at the study overall: Clustering of TCRs was largely donor specific.

TCRdb called the 5' RACE reads again in MiXCR, with one record for every CDR3 protein. The table records 400,000 to 550,000 distinct CDR3 sequences, around 25% of them present only once. Study results and caveats: Mainly CM and EM harbored the contracting CD4+ clones; mainly EMRA harbored the CD8+ ones. Among clones contracting day 15 to 85, CD4/CD8 was balanced, whereas later expanders leaned CD4+.

This TCR was recovered from an adult woman who had mild COVID-19 (a few samples of this study predate the infection). Cell type and time point are not known. The genes are TRBV7-3 and TRBJ1-1; 7 bases match TRBD1. Input material: PBMCs or a T cell subset sorted from them (not recorded which). This chain's CDR3 is CASSLMAGGEAFF. As DNA, the CDR3 is TGTGCCAGCAGCTTAATGGCAGGGGGAGAAGCTTTCTTT. Full variable domain (outside the CDR3, taken from reference TRBV7-3 and TRBJ1-1): GAGVSQTPSNKVTEKGKYVELRCDPISGHTALYWYRQSLGQGPEFLIYFQGTGAADDSGLPNDRFFAVRPEGSVSTLKIQRTERGDSAVYLCASSLMAGGEAFFGQGTRLTVV.